This T cell receptor beta chain was found in a study of blood T cell repertoires in COVID-19. In the study overall: Specimens from acute and convalescent COVID-19 originated in the United States, Italy and Spain. The cDNA or gDNA used as material had been derived from T cells, B-cell-depleted T cells, or PBMCs.

Germline CDR1 SEHNR, CDR2 FQNEAQ (reference sequence). The ends were cut back, 3 bases at V and 3 bases at J, with 12 bases in the middle. The CDR3 length is 14 residues. Study processing details: Estimates of nucleated cell counts were drawn from the amplification of reference gene primers. The table came from immunoSEQ multiplex PCR; TCRdb's copy has only in-frame clones and leaves some out. V, J and clone size were drawn from that table, and D and trimming were deduced from the DNA. This repertoire shows roughly 100,000 clones, about 90% found once; its top ten account for less than 4.5%. The chain links TRBV7-9 to TRBJ2-7; tentative D call: TRBD1 (5 bases). The sample was peripheral blood. The clonotype originates from a human donor in a cohort sampled during active COVID-19. The DNA of the CDR3 is TGTGCCAGCAGCTTGACACCCAGGGACTACGAGCAGTACTTC. The encoded protein is CASSLTPRDYEQYF.